This T cell receptor (beta chain) was observed in a study of immune characterization of retroperitoneal liposarcoma. The germline V gene has CDR1 MNHNS and CDR2 SASEGT. The CDR3 is made up of 15 amino acids. This clonotype has at least ten counts. Each CDR3 protein is one row after TCRdb ran MiXCR on the PCR reads. The sample carries around 20,000 distinct CDR3 sequences, 35% to 40% recorded once. The rearrangement links TRBV6-1 to TRBJ2-1; no definite D call. The J call may be mistaken, given a closer DNA end match to TRBJ2-7. The receptor was derived from a male donor with retroperitoneal liposarcoma. Sequencing input: blood. CDR3 nucleotide sequence: TGTGCCAGCAGTGACTTGAGCGCTCGGTACAATGAGCAGTACTTC. Its translation is CASSDLSARYNEQYF.